This T cell receptor (beta chain) was recovered during a study of blood T cell repertoires in COVID-19. Study-wide context: Samples of COVID-19 (acute and convalescent) were obtained from the United States, Italy and Spain. PBMCs, B-cell-depleted T cells, or T cells were the source of the cDNA or gDNA that made up the material.

As processed by the authors: How many nucleated cells were present was estimated from reference gene primer amplification. Sequencing was performed with immunoSEQ multiplex PCR; in TCRdb, only in-frame clones are kept and a portion is missing. V, J and clone size are those of that table, while D and trimming were read from the DNA. The data show under 350,000 clones, under 90% seen once. Sequenced material: peripheral blood. The receptor was isolated from a man over 45 with acute or convalescent COVID-19.

CDR3 in amino acids: CASSQDFRGIYGYTF. In DNA, the CDR3 is TGTGCCAGCAGCCAAGATTTCCGGGGTATTTATGGCTACACCTTC. This rearrangement joins TRBV14 to TRBJ1-2; no firm D call. The CDR3 runs 15 residues. CDR1 is SGHDN, CDR2 FVKESK, per germline. Deletions cut 0 bases from V and 5 bases from J, with 13 bases between.